This TCR beta chain was identified during a study of control samples from healthy donors and cancer patients (dated by TCRdb to about 2020). About this clone: Its cognate antigen has yet to be identified. Base quality data are lacking; no much larger clone is found one base away.

Counted from cysteine to phenylalanine, this CDR3 has 14 amino acids. Only CDR3 DNA remains: 42 bases, in frame from the first base. V is trimmed back by 9 bases and J by 1 base, and the junction contains 7 bases that no gene match accounts for. Looking up the germline V gene (reference sequence) yields CDR1 SEHNR and CDR2 FQNEAQ. Receptors were amplified or captured by the immunoSEQ multiplex PCR assay. The table comes from immuneACCESS by way of TCRdb, which keeps in-frame sequences with V and J called. Part of the clones is missing from these tables; in studies checked, under half for an unresolved V gene and the rest for unknown reasons. In all, the sample holds roughly 200,000 clones, and 90% to 95% of those were seen once. Less than 2% of the sample is held by the ten biggest clonotypes.

Sequencing was done on a sample of blood. This TCR was sampled from a man aged 25 to 40 in good health. The sequence joins TRBV7-9 to TRBJ1-1; TRBD1 agrees with 8 junctional bases. The nucleotides are TGTGCCAGTCCCCCAGGGACAGGGAACACTGAAGCTTTCTTT. This is translated as CASPPGTGNTEAFF.